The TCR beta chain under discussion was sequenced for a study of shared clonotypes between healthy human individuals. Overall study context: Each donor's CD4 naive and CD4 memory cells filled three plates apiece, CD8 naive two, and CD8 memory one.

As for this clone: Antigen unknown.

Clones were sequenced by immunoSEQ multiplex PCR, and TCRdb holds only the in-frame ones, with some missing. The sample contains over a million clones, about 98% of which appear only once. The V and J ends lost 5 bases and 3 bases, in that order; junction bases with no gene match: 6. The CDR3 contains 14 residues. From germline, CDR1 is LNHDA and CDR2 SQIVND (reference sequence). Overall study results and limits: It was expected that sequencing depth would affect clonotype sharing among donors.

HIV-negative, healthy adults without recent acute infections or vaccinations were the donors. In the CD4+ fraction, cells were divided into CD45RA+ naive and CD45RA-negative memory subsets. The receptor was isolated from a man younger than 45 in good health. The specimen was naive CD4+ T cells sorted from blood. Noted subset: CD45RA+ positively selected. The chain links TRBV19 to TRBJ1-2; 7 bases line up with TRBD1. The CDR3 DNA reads TGTGCCAGTAGTGCAGACAGGGCCTACTATGGCTACACCTTC. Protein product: CASSADRAYYGYTF.